This T cell receptor (beta chain) was captured by sequencing in a study of T cell repertoires in cytomegalovirus infection. Overall study context: It was recently identified HLA-C-restricted and well-studied HLA-B-restricted CMV epitopes that the study used. CMV infection and matching HLA type were both indicated by public TCR beta signatures. Points from the study as a whole: Ex vivo responses were dominated by HLA-C-restricted CMV-specific TCR beta clonotypes. Carriers of CMV and the relevant HLA type were discriminated by public TCR beta frequency.

In its sample, this clonotype was seen many times. Its antigen is unidentified. TCRdb re-derived calls from the reads in MiXCR, one entry per CDR3 protein. Seen here are approximately 910,000 distinct CDR3 sequences, around a third observed once, and the top ten hold 11% to 15%. The sample was cultured CD8+ T cells from PBMCs, taken from culture after CMV antigen stimulation. The TCR sequence derives from a human donor in good health (CMV status not recorded). Some clones in this sample may be carry-over from other donors' samples.

The CDR3 sequence is CASSLGGWNEQFF. In DNA, the CDR3 is TGTGCCAGCAGCTTAGGTGGATGGAATGAGCAGTTCTTC. The chain carries TRBV7-2 and TRBJ2-1; D remains unclear. Trimming left V 1 base short and J 7 bases short, with 8 bases between. Germline V gives CDR1 SGHTA, CDR2 FQGNSA. CDR3 length: 13 amino acids.